Listed below are T cell receptor beta chains from one sample, sequenced in a study of shared clonotypes between healthy human individuals. Clones were read by immunoSEQ multiplex PCR, and TCRdb kept only the in-frame ones, dropping some. The table has about 700,000 clones, over 65% seen once; the top ten hold about 1.7%. Source material: memory CD4+ T cells sorted from blood. These receptors were obtained from a woman in her thirties in good health. CDR3s include the opening cysteine and the closing phenylalanine or tryptophan. D genes are given only for firm matches. The size field is filled for only some rows; it gives once, few, many or a size class.

d_call | j_call | v_call | clone_size | cdr3_nt | cdr3_aa
TRBD2 | TRBJ2-1 | TRBV20-1 | - | TGCAGTCTAGCGGGGACCAATGAGCAGTTCTTC | CSLAGTNEQFF
- | TRBJ2-1 | TRBV15 | few | TGTGCCACCAGCAGAACCACGGCAGGAAACAATGAGCAGTTCTTC | CATSRTTAGNNEQFF
TRBD1 | TRBJ1-1 | TRBV10-3 | - | TGTGCCATCAGTGACCCCGGGACAGGGAACACTGAAGCTTTCTTT | CAISDPGTGNTEAFF
- | TRBJ2-2 | TRBV5-1 | - | TGCGCCAGCAGCTCCAAGGCGGTTATTCTACGCACCGGGGAGCTGTTTTTT | CASSSKAVILRTGELFF
TRBD1 | TRBJ2-1 | TRBV27 | - | TGTGCCAGCAGAACAGGGGGGAAATCCTACAATGAGCAGTTCTTC | CASRTGGKSYNEQFF
- | TRBJ2-1 | TRBV7-7 | - | TGTGCCAGCAGCCCGGGCGGGGTCTCCTACAATGAGCAGTTCTTC | CASSPGGVSYNEQFF
- | TRBJ1-5 | TRBV11-2 | few | TGTGCCAGCAGCTCCCCGTGGAGGCCGGATCAGCCCCAGCATTTT | CASSSPWRPDQPQHF
- | TRBJ2-6 | TRBV7-3 | - | TGTGCCAGCAGCTCAGGTGGTTATGGGGCCAACGTCCTGACTTTC | CASSSGGYGANVLTF
- | TRBJ2-5 | TRBV4-2 | - | TGTGCCAGCAGCTTGAGTAAGGCAATAAAAGAGACCCAGTACTTC | CASSLSKAIKETQYF
- | TRBJ2-7 | TRBV7-9 | - | TGTGCCAGCAGCTTCCAGGACAGCTACGAGCAGTACTTC | CASSFQDSYEQYF
- | TRBJ2-3 | TRBV28 | - | TGTGCCAGCGGACGACTGTGGGGGATTGGTGATACGCAGTATTTT | CASGRLWGIGDTQYF
TRBD1 | TRBJ2-2 | TRBV2 | - | TGTGCCAGCAAAAGGGGGCGCCTGGAGCTGTTTTTT | CASKRGRLELFF
- | TRBJ2-7 | TRBV19 | - | TGTGCCAGTAGTATAGATCTGGGCGGAGTGGGTTACGAGCAGTACTTC | CASSIDLGGVGYEQYF
TRBD2 | TRBJ2-3 | TRBV5-1 | - | TGCGCCAGCAGCTTGGAGTTAGCGGGAGCGGATACGCAGTATTTT | CASSLELAGADTQYF
TRBD1 | TRBJ2-2 | TRBV5-7 | - | TGTGCCAGCAGCTGGGGGACAGGGCGCCCCGGGGAGCTGTTTTTT | CASSWGTGRPGELFF
- | TRBJ1-5 | TRBV21-1 | - | TGTGCCAGCAGCCGGTCCTCCGGGACAGGGCCTAATCAGCCCCAGCATTTT | CASSRSSGTGPNQPQHF
- | TRBJ2-7 | TRBV11-3 | - | TGTGCCAGCAGCTTATCCAGGTCATACTACGAGCAGTACTTC | CASSLSRSYYEQYF
- | TRBJ2-1 | TRBV5-1 | - | TGCGCCAGCAGCTTTGGTGGGCTAGGGGTATATGAGCAGTTCTTC | CASSFGGLGVYEQFF
- | TRBJ1-2 | TRBV5-8 | - | TGTGCCAGCAGCTTGGGCTATGGCTACACCTTC | CASSLGYGYTF
- | TRBJ1-5 | TRBV5-5 | - | TGTGCCAGCAGCTTGGGAAATCAGCCCCAGCATTTT | CASSLGNQPQHF
- | TRBJ2-7 | TRBV18 | - | TGTGCCAGCTCACCAGATTTCACCGCCTACGAGCAGTACTTC | CASSPDFTAYEQYF
- | TRBJ2-1 | TRBV5-1 | - | TGCGCCAGCAGCTTGAGTTCGGGTTCTTACAATGAGCAGTTCTTC | CASSLSSGSYNEQFF
- | TRBJ2-3 | TRBV5-1 | once | TGCGCCAGCAGCCCACGTCGGGACGGAACAGATACGCAGTATTTT | CASSPRRDGTDTQYF
- | TRBJ2-1 | TRBV5-4 | - | TGTGCCAGCAGCCTACTAGGAATCTACAATGAGCAGTTCTTC | CASSLLGIYNEQFF
- | TRBJ2-4 | TRBV7-8 | - | TGTGCCAGCAGCTTAGTCTTTGTTGCGGGAACTCCAGTCGCCAAAAACATTCAGTACTTC | CASSLVFVAGTPVAKNIQYF
- | TRBJ1-2 | TRBV6-1 | many | TGTGCCAGCAGTGACTATGGCTACACCTTC | CASSDYGYTF
TRBD2 | TRBJ2-5 | TRBV28 | - | TGTGCCAGCATCAGCGGGGCTGGGGAGACCCAGTACTTC | CASISGAGETQYF
- | TRBJ2-3 | TRBV27 | - | TGTGCCAGCAGCCGGACGAGGGATAGCACAGATACGCAGTATTTT | CASSRTRDSTDTQYF
- | TRBJ1-4 | TRBV7-9 | - | TGTGCCAGCAGCTTAGGCCGACGAGGGGGAACTAGGGAAAAACTGTTTTTT | CASSLGRRGGTREKLFF
- | TRBJ1-1 | TRBV5-1 | - | TGCGCCAGCAGCTTTGAAAGAGGGACTGAAGCTTTCTTT | CASSFERGTEAFF
TRBD1 | TRBJ1-2 | TRBV6-6 | - | TGTGCCAGCAGGGACAGGGGGTATGGCTACACCTTC | CASRDRGYGYTF
- | TRBJ1-5 | TRBV6-6 | - | TGTGCCAGCAGTTCAAATAGCAATCAGCCCCAGCATTTT | CASSSNSNQPQHF
- | TRBJ1-5 | TRBV28 | - | TGTGCCAGCACTTCCCCATCCCAGCCCCAGCATTTT | CASTSPSQPQHF
- | TRBJ2-1 | TRBV6-5 | - | TGTGCCAGCAGAATGGGGGGTGGGAATGAGCAGTTCTTC | CASRMGGGNEQFF
- | TRBJ1-5 | TRBV28 | - | TGTGCCAGCAGTTTGCGGGTGGGACCGAGGATCTATCAGCCCCAGCATTTT | CASSLRVGPRIYQPQHF
- | TRBJ1-1 | TRBV7-3 | - | TGTGCCAGCAGCCCGGCCGTGAACACTGAAGCTTTCTTT | CASSPAVNTEAFF
TRBD2 | TRBJ2-3 | TRBV13 | - | TGTGCCAGCAGCCCCGCGGTGATTAGCGGGATGGCAGATACGCAGTATTTT | CASSPAVISGMADTQYF
- | TRBJ1-4 | TRBV28 | - | TGTGCCAGCAGTTTAATCTCCGGGACCAATAATGAAAAACTGTTTTTT | CASSLISGTNNEKLFF
TRBD2 | TRBJ2-7 | TRBV28 | - | TGTGCCAGCAGCCCGGGGACTAGCGGGAGCCCAATCTACGAGCAGTACTTC | CASSPGTSGSPIYEQYF
TRBD1 | TRBJ2-3 | TRBV9 | - | TGTGCCAGCAGCGTCCGGGACAGGGGCACAGATACGCAGTATTTT | CASSVRDRGTDTQYF
TRBD2 | TRBJ2-7 | TRBV7-9 | - | TGTGCCAGCACCGGACTAGCGGGATCCTACGAGCAGTACTTC | CASTGLAGSYEQYF
- | TRBJ2-1 | TRBV5-1 | - | TGCGCCAGCAGCTTGGCAAGCCAGCGGGTGTACAATGAGCAGTTCTTC | CASSLASQRVYNEQFF